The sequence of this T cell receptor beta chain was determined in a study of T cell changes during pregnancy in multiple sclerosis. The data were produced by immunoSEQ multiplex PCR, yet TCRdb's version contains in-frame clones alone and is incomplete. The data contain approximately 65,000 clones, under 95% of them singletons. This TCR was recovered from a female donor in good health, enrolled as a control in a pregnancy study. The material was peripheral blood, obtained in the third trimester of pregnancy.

The CDR3 sequence is CASSSYRGSPLHF. In DNA, the CDR3 is TGTGCCAGCAGCTCCTACAGGGGTTCACCCCTCCACTTT. The rearrangement joins TRBV7-3 to TRBJ1-6; TRBD1 matches 7 bases. The CDR3 consists of 13 residues. Germline V lookup: CDR1 SGHTA, CDR2 FQGTGA. Germline trimming cut 4 bases from V and 9 bases from J; bases unmatched to any gene: 3.